One sample yielded the 23 T cell receptor beta chains listed below, sequenced in a study of blood T cells in healthy people across ages. Together with a sample-barcoded 5' primer, a J-beta primer mix was included in a second PCR lasting roughly 6 to 12 cycles. TCRdb called the 5' RACE reads again in MiXCR, with one record for every CDR3 protein. This table holds 1.2 million to 1.5 million distinct CDR3 sequences, 40% to 50% found once. Sequenced: blood. These receptors were obtained from a woman younger than 35 in good health.

This clonotype was counted between two and nine times. The chain has TRBV15 and TRBJ2-1; either TRBD1 or TRBD2 may fit D (5 bases each). The germline V gene encodes CDR1 LNHNV and CDR2 YYDKDF (reference sequence). Trimming pared 5 bases from V and 8 bases from J, leaving 10 bases between. The CDR3 runs 12 residues. CDR3 bases: TGTGCCACCAGCCCCGGGGCGGATGAGCAGTTCTTC. It yields the protein CATSPGADEQFF.

The rearrangement uses TRBV20-1 and TRBJ2-3; D is ambiguous. Germline CDR1 DFQATT, CDR2 SNEGSKA (reference sequence). The CDR3 has 14 residues. Deletions cut 5 bases from V and 1 base from J, with 13 bases between. The CDR3 reads CSASIGFGTDTQYF. CDR3 bases: TGCAGTGCTTCCATTGGGTTCGGCACAGATACGCAGTATTTT.

The genes are TRBV10-3 and TRBJ2-1; D is uncertain. V was pared by 2 bases and J by 8 bases, with 7 bases between. The CDR3 consists of 12 residues. Germline lookup yields CDR1 ENHRY and CDR2 SYGVKD. This chain's CDR3 is CAISESEYEQFF. CDR3 nucleotides: TGTGCCATCAGTGAGAGTGAGTATGAGCAGTTCTTC.

This clonotype occurred a few times. The chain recombines TRBV4-1 with TRBJ2-5, with D uncertain. The CDR3 runs to 14 residues. Trimming stripped 0 bases from V and 2 bases from J, with 7 bases between. Germline CDR1 reads MGHRA; CDR2 reads YSYEKL. CDR3 in amino acids: CASSQDETQETQYF. The CDR3 nucleotides are TGCGCCAGCAGCCAAGACGAGACACAAGAGACCCAGTACTTC.

V is TRBV5-1 and J is TRBJ1-2, with 7 bases aligning to TRBD1. The CDR3 sequence is 15 residues long. Germline CDR1 SGHRS, CDR2 YFSETQ. V lost 3 bases and J lost 4; bases outside the gene matches: 9. The CDR3 here is CASSSNLQGSYGYTF. The CDR3 DNA reads as TGCGCCAGCAGCTCAAACCTACAGGGGAGCTATGGCTACACCTTC.

V is TRBV27 and J is TRBJ1-2, with TRBD1 identical over 10 bases. The CDR3 sequence is 15 residues long. V gave up 2 bases and J gave up 6 bases; unmatched junction bases: 6. Germline assignment: CDR1 MNHEY and CDR2 SMNVEV (reference sequence). CDR3 loop: CASSLRTGGLDGYTF. CDR3 DNA sequence: TGTGCCAGCAGTTTACGGACAGGGGGGCTGGATGGCTACACCTTC.

The chain recombines TRBV20-1 with TRBJ2-1, with 11 bases matching TRBD1. The CDR3 length is 15 residues. The V gene's germline CDR1 is DFQATT and CDR2 SNEGSKA (reference sequence). Losses at the gene ends were 6 bases for V and 2 bases for J; bases not matched to a gene: 6. The chain's CDR3 is CSAPRTGGAYNEQFF. CDR3 nucleotide sequence: TGCAGTGCCCCACGGACAGGGGGCGCCTACAATGAGCAGTTCTTC.

This clonotype came up once. The chain uses TRBV20-1 and TRBJ2-2; a weak D match, TRBD2 (7 bases). Trimming took 0 bases from V and 6 from J, leaving 11 bases between them. The CDR3 is 14 amino acids. Germline lookup yields CDR1 DFQATT and CDR2 SNEGSKA (reference sequence). The CDR3 coding sequence is TGCAGTGCTAGAGAAGGGGGGGCTGCCGGGGAGCTGTTTTTT. Translation: CSAREGGAAGELFF.

The sample holds a few counts of this clonotype. The genes are TRBV10-3 and TRBJ2-1; 12 bases line up with TRBD2. Germline V CDR1 and CDR2: ENHRY, SYGVKD. There are 16 residues in the CDR3. The junction had 6 bases not matched to a gene; V was cut back by 5 bases and J by 4 bases. In DNA, the CDR3 is TGTGCCATCAGTCCCGGACTAGCGGGGTCATACAATGAGCAGTTCTTC. Amino acids: CAISPGLAGSYNEQFF.

The V call is TRBV5-5, the J call TRBJ1-4, with 7 bases matching TRBD1. Germline assignment: CDR1 SGHKS and CDR2 YYEKEE (reference sequence). With 1 base clipped from V and 1 base from J, the junction kept 4 bases outside the gene matches. CDR3 length: 16 amino acids. The chain's CDR3 is CASSLPGTVTNEKLFF. CDR3 DNA: TGTGCCAGCAGCTTGCCGGGGACAGTAACTAATGAAAAACTGTTTTTT.

The J gene is TRBJ2-1, the V gene TRBV4-2, with TRBD2 matching over 7 bases. Germline-derived CDR1 and CDR2 are LGHNA and YNFKEQ. The CDR3 covers 19 residues. With 1 base clipped from V and 0 bases from J, the junction kept 12 bases outside the gene matches. The CDR3 DNA follows: TGTGCCAGCAGCCAAGGTGGACTGGCGGGAGTCTTCTCCTACAATGAGCAGTTCTTC. Protein: CASSQGGLAGVFSYNEQFF.

With respect to this clonotype: Relative to the germline gene, one junction end is altered; a read error may explain this. This chain joins TRBV9 and TRBJ1-5; a weak D match, TRBD1 (6 bases). Germline-derived CDR1 and CDR2 are SGDLS and YYNGEE. The CDR3 covers 14 residues. Written as DNA, the CDR3 is TGTACCAGCAGCCGGGGGGCGGGGGATCAGCCCCAGCATTTT. Amino acid sequence: CTSSRGAGDQPQHF.

The V and J genes are TRBV20-1 and TRBJ2-2; D is unclear. Trimming removed 1 base from V and 2 bases from J, with 8 bases in between. CDR3 length: 14 amino acids. CDR1 and CDR2 from the germline V gene are DFQATT and SNEGSKA (reference sequence). Here the CDR3 reads CSARVGFNTGELFF. CDR3 bases: TGCAGTGCTAGAGTGGGGTTCAACACCGGGGAGCTGTTTTTT.

The chain links TRBV6-1 to TRBJ2-3; D might be TRBD1 (5 bases). This CDR3 comprises 15 residues. Trimming pared 9 bases from V and 3 bases from J, leaving 19 bases between. Looked up from germline, CDR1 is MNHNS and CDR2 is SASEGT. Here the CDR3 reads CASKIGADRTDTQYF. DNA for the CDR3: TGTGCCAGTAAGATTGGGGCAGATAGGACAGATACGCAGTATTTT.

This clonotype was found a few times. The rearrangement uses TRBV25-1 and TRBJ2-7, with D uncertain. Germline V gene lookup returns CDR1 MGHDK and CDR2 SYGVNS. The CDR3 spans 13 residues. V lost 4 bases, J lost 5 bases, and 12 bases lay in between. CDR3 loop: CASSGNPSNEQYF. As DNA, the CDR3 is TGTGCCAGCAGTGGCAACCCCAGCAACGAGCAGTACTTC.

The chain carries TRBV2 and TRBJ1-2; 7 bases agree with TRBD1. V gave up 1 base and J gave up 7 bases; unmatched junction bases: 3. The length of the CDR3 is 13 residues. Germline V gives CDR1 SNHLY, CDR2 FYNNEI. The CDR3 DNA reads TGTGCCAGCAGTGAAGGACAGGGAGGTGGCTACACCTTC. Translated: CASSEGQGGGYTF.

J is TRBJ2-4 and V is TRBV18; the D gene is possibly TRBD2 (6 bases). CDR1 and CDR2 (germline): KGHSH, LQKENI. The CDR3 runs 14 residues. The V end lost 0 bases, the J end lost 14 bases, and 17 bases lay between the germline ends. The CDR3 is CASSPPVLAPSKYF. In nucleotides, the CDR3 is TGTGCCAGCTCACCACCGGTCCTAGCGCCCTCTAAGTACTTC.

This clonotype was counted only a few times. This chain links TRBV3-1 with TRBJ1-1, with unresolved D. V dropped 4 bases and J dropped 4 bases, with 10 bases sitting between them. The CDR3 is 13 residues long. Looked up from germline, CDR1 is LGHDT and CDR2 is YNNKEL (reference sequence). The CDR3 sequence is CASSLHPGTEAFF. The CDR3 DNA reads TGTGCCAGCAGCCTTCACCCTGGCACTGAAGCTTTCTTT.

This clonotype was picked up a small number of times. The chain recombines TRBV11-3 with TRBJ2-1, with unresolved D. V shed 0 bases and J shed 10 bases, with 13 bases lying between them. This CDR3 is 14 amino acids long. Germline CDR1 and CDR2: SGHNT and YENEEA. The CDR3 loop is CASSLDSGTLEQFF. CDR3 DNA: TGTGCCAGCAGCTTAGATAGTGGCACCTTGGAGCAGTTCTTC.

The rearrangement joins TRBV20-1 to TRBJ2-4; D is possibly TRBD1 (6 bases). Trimming pared 5 bases from V and 7 bases from J, leaving 21 bases between. CDR1 is DFQATT and CDR2 is SNEGSKA in the germline V gene (reference sequence). There are 15 residues in the CDR3. DNA of the CDR3: TGCAGTGCTGGAGCTACAGGGATGAGTGGGAACATTCAGTACTTC. It encodes CSAGATGMSGNIQYF.

The chain links TRBV29-1 to TRBJ2-3; D is perhaps TRBD1 (6 bases). This CDR3 contains 14 residues. V was trimmed by 7 bases and J by 2 bases, leaving 16 bases between them. The germline V gene encodes CDR1 SQVTM and CDR2 ANQGSEA. This chain's CDR3 is CSERDTGDTDTQYF. In nucleotides, the CDR3 is TGCAGCGAGAGGGACACTGGCGACACAGATACGCAGTATTTT.

The table lists this clonotype with many counts. This sequence joins TRBV5-8 and TRBJ2-7, with D unclear. The CDR3 has 14 amino acids. The V and J ends lost 0 bases and 2 bases respectively, with 9 bases between them. Germline lookup yields CDR1 SGHTS and CDR2 YDEGEE. CDR3 sequence reads: CASSLGHAAYEQYF. CDR3 DNA: TGTGCCAGCAGCTTGGGACACGCCGCCTACGAGCAGTACTTC.

This clonotype has ten or more counts. This chain links TRBV7-2 with TRBJ2-1; TRBD2 matches 8 bases. CDR1 and CDR2 (germline): SGHTA, FQGNSA. V lost 7 bases to trimming and J lost 5 bases; unmatched junction nucleotides: 7. This CDR3 contains 14 residues. CDR3 sequence: CASTPGLVDNEQFF. The DNA of the CDR3 is TGTGCCAGCACCCCGGGACTAGTTGACAATGAGCAGTTCTTC.